These 15 T cell receptor beta chains were all obtained from the same sample, sequenced in a study of cytomegalovirus exposure and HLA in healthy donors. The PCR contained 60 Vbeta and 13 Jbeta primers. Sequencing used immunoSEQ multiplex PCR; TCRdb keeps in-frame clones, though not all of them. The data contain some 170,000 clones, 80% of them singletons. The sequenced sample was PBMCs. The receptors originated from a woman aged 50 to 65 in good health and CMV-seronegative.

The chain uses TRBV28 and TRBJ2-3, with 8 positions matching TRBD1. CDR1 is MDHEN, CDR2 SYDVKM, per germline. V lost 3 bases and J lost 1; bases outside the gene matches: 3. This CDR3 spans 15 amino acids. CDR3 residues: CASSFRGRGTDTQYF. The CDR3 DNA is TGTGCCAGCAGTTTCAGGGGGCGCGGCACAGATACGCAGTATTTT.

The V and J genes are TRBV4-2 and TRBJ2-2; 8 bases fit TRBD1. After removal of 0 bases from V and 4 bases from J, the junction contained 4 bases not matched to a gene. Germline V lookup: CDR1 LGHNA, CDR2 YNFKEQ. The CDR3 covers 16 residues. CDR3 DNA sequence: TGTGCCAGCAGCCAAGATTTGACAGGGGTCACCGGGGAGCTGTTTTTT. Residues: CASSQDLTGVTGELFF.

The V call is TRBV29-1, the J call TRBJ2-3, with 9 bases lining up with TRBD1. The CDR3 totals 15 residues. Trimming removed 1 base from V and 2 bases from J; junction bases left unmatched: 4. Germline values: CDR1 SQVTM, CDR2 ANQGSEA. CDR3 bases: TGCAGCGTTGAAGTTGGGGACAGGGACACAGATACGCAGTATTTT. Protein: CSVEVGDRDTDTQYF.

V usage is TRBV7-9 and J usage is TRBJ2-6, with 11 bases matching TRBD1. The V and J ends lost 4 bases and 2 bases, in that order; junction bases with no gene match: 4. Germline CDR1 SEHNR, CDR2 FQNEAQ (reference sequence). This CDR3 contains 17 residues. In DNA form, the CDR3 reads TGTGCCAGCAGCTCGGGACAGGGGGTGACTGGGGCCAACGTCCTGACTTTC. This gives the protein CASSSGQGVTGANVLTF.

This rearrangement joins TRBV7-2 to TRBJ1-1; TRBD1 agrees at 10 bases. The length of the CDR3 is 16 residues. Trimming removed 3 bases from V and 5 bases from J; junction bases left unmatched: 9. Germline V lookup: CDR1 SGHTA, CDR2 FQGNSA. The CDR3 sequence is CASSFAGTGVGTEAFF. In nucleotides, the CDR3 is TGTGCCAGCAGCTTTGCGGGGACAGGGGTAGGGACTGAAGCTTTCTTT.

V and J are TRBV5-1 and TRBJ1-1, with D unresolved. Per germline, CDR1 SGHRS and CDR2 YFSETQ. V gave up 4 bases and J gave up 1 base, with 11 bases separating them. The CDR3 is 14 amino acids. This chain's CDR3 is CASSLPGANTEAFF. The CDR3 DNA reads TGCGCCAGCAGCCTACCGGGAGCGAACACTGAAGCTTTCTTT.

CDR3 sequence reads: CASRISSGGAVRTDTQYF. DNA of the CDR3: TGCGCCAGCAGGATCTCTAGCGGGGGGGCCGTTCGCACAGATACGCAGTATTTT. This chain joins TRBV5-1 and TRBJ2-3, with TRBD2 matching 12 bases. Germline values: CDR1 SGHRS, CDR2 YFSETQ. This CDR3 comprises 18 residues. Trimming at V came to 5 bases and at J to 1 base, leaving 11 bases not matched to a gene.

The V call is TRBV4-3, the J call TRBJ1-1; 7 bases are a match to TRBD1. Germline-derived CDR1 and CDR2 are LGHNA and YSLEER. The CDR3 loop spans 17 amino acids. J lost 0 bases, V lost 4 bases, and 11 bases had no gene match. The CDR3 loop reads CASSLRNVQGLNTEAFF. CDR3 nucleotides: TGCGCCAGCAGCCTTCGGAACGTACAGGGGTTGAACACTGAAGCTTTCTTT.

Comments on this clone: Other DNA sequences from this sample encode an identical CDR3 as well. The V gene is TRBV19, the J gene TRBJ1-5; the match to TRBD1 covers 7 bases. There are 16 residues in the CDR3. The V segment lost 4 bases and the J segment 6 bases; nucleotides outside the gene matches: 12. CDR1 LNHDA and CDR2 SQIVND come from the germline V gene (reference sequence). As DNA, the CDR3 is TGTGCCAGTAGTACGCTCTTTCAGGGGGTGAGTCAGCCCCAGCATTTT. This sequence encodes CASSTLFQGVSQPQHF.

This clone was counted a few times. This chain uses TRBV10-1 with TRBJ2-7; a weak D match, TRBD1 (6 bases). The CDR3 sequence is 16 residues long. Deletions cut 3 bases from V and 1 base from J, with 16 bases between. Per the germline V gene, CDR1 is WNHNN and CDR2 is SYGVQD (reference sequence). The CDR3 is CASSESVTGGSYEQYF. The DNA of the CDR3 is TGCGCCAGCAGTGAATCTGTGACAGGCGGGTCCTACGAGCAGTACTTC.

The chain uses TRBV7-2 and TRBJ1-2, with 9 nucleotides matching TRBD1. V shed 4 bases and J 2 bases; nucleotides not matched to a gene: 5. Germline CDR1 SGHTA, CDR2 FQGNSA. CDR3 length: 15 residues. This chain's CDR3 is CASSWTTGGNYGYTF. CDR3 in DNA: TGTGCCAGCAGCTGGACGACAGGGGGAAACTATGGCTACACCTTC. Variable domain in full (rest from reference TRBV7-2 and TRBJ1-2): GAGVSQSPSNKVTEKGKDVELRCDPISGHTALYWYRQSLGQGLEFLIYFQGNSAPDKSGLPSDRFSAERTGGSVSTLTIQRTQQEDSAVYLCASSWTTGGNYGYTFGSGTRLTVV.

This chain links TRBV2 with TRBJ1-4; 9 bases are shared with TRBD1. Germline V lookup: CDR1 SNHLY, CDR2 FYNNEI. This CDR3 is built from 13 residues. J lost 7 bases, V lost 4 bases, and 1 base had no gene match. In DNA form, the CDR3 reads TGTGCCAGCAGTGGGGACAGGGTTGAAAAACTGTTTTTT. Translating gives CASSGDRVEKLFF.

The chain joins TRBV27 to TRBJ1-2; tentatively, D is TRBD1 (6 bases). The ends were cut back, 1 base at V and 8 bases at J, with 17 bases in the middle. CDR3 size: 15 residues. In germline, CDR1 is MNHEY, CDR2 SMNVEV (reference sequence). CDR3 loop: CASSLLARGGRGYTF. The CDR3 nucleotides are TGTGCCAGCAGTTTATTAGCCCGGGGGGGCCGGGGCTACACCTTC.

The rearrangement links TRBV28 to TRBJ2-5, with 7 bases fitting TRBD2. J was trimmed by 4 bases and V by 5 bases; bases with no gene match: 13. The CDR3 totals 16 residues. Germline loops: CDR1 MDHEN, CDR2 SYDVKM. The CDR3 loop reads CASSPAVGEGGETQYF. CDR3 nucleotides: TGTGCCAGCAGTCCCGCTGTGGGGGAGGGTGGAGAGACCCAGTACTTC.

This clone was seen only once. The chain carries TRBV14 and TRBJ2-7; 9 bases line up with TRBD1. Germline CDR1 SGHDN, CDR2 FVKESK. The CDR3 runs to 16 residues. The V segment lost 3 bases and the J segment 4 bases; nucleotides outside the gene matches: 10. The CDR3 region is CASSHIEGTGTYEQYF. CDR3 in DNA: TGTGCCAGCAGCCATATCGAGGGGACAGGGACGTACGAGCAGTACTTC.